This T cell receptor beta chain was sequenced for a study of cytomegalovirus exposure and HLA in healthy donors. PCR amplification relied on 60 Vbeta primers (plus 13 Jbeta primers). This table comes from immunoSEQ multiplex PCR, and its TCRdb copy is limited to in-frame clones, with some not included. Of around 140,000 clones listed, 82% are singletons. Of note for this clone: The target antigen is unknown. This sample also contains other DNA sequences that code for the same CDR3.

Study-wide results and caveats: Later on, analysis showed that most CMV-associated TCR beta chains appeared to be HLA-restricted.

This TCR derives from a male donor in good health and CMV-seronegative. The sample comprised PBMCs.

This CDR3 reads CATSREQGDGYTF. The CDR3 DNA reads TGTGCCACCAGCAGAGAGCAGGGTGACGGCTACACCTTC. This chain joins TRBV15 and TRBJ1-2; maybe TRBD1 (5 bases). The V gene's germline CDR1 is LNHNV and CDR2 YYDKDF (reference sequence). V shed 0 bases and J shed 8 bases, with 10 bases lying between them. The CDR3 runs to 13 residues.